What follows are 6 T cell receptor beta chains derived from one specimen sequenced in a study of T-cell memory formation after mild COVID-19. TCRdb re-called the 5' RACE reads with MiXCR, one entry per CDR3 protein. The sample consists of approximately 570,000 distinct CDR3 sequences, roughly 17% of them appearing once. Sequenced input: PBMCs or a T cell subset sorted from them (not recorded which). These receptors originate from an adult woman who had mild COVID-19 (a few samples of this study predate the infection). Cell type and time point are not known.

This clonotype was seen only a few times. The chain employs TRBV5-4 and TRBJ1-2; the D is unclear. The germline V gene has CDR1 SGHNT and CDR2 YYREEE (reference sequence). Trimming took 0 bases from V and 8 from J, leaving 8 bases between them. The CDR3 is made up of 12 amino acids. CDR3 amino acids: CASSLDSTGYTF. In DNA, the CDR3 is TGTGCCAGCAGCTTGGATAGTACAGGCTACACCTTC.

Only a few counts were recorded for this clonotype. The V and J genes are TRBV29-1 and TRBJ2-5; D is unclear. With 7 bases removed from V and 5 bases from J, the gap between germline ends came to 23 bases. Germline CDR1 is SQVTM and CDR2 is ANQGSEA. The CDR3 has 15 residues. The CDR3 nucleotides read TGCAGCGCGTATCGAGGACCCCCAAGTGGGGAGACCCAGTACTTC. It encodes CSAYRGPPSGETQYF. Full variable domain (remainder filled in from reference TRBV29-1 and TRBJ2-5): SAVISQKPSRDICQRGTSLTIQCQVDSQVTMMFWYRQQPGQSLTLIATANQGSEATYESGFVIDKFPISRPNLTFSTLTVSNMSPEDSSIYLCSAYRGPPSGETQYFGPGTRLLVL.

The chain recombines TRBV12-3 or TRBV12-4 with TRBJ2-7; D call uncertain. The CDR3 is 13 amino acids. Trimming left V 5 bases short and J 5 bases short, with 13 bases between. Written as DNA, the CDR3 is TGTGCCAGCAGTCCTAGTCCCGTCCACGAGCAGTACTTC. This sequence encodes CASSPSPVHEQYF.

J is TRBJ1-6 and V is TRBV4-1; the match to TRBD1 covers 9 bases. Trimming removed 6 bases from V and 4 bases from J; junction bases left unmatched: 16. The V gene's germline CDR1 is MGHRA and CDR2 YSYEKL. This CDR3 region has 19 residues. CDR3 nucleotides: TGCGCCAGCAGAATTCGACCGGGACAGGGAAGTTTTTATAATTCACCCCTCCACTTT. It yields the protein CASRIRPGQGSFYNSPLHF.

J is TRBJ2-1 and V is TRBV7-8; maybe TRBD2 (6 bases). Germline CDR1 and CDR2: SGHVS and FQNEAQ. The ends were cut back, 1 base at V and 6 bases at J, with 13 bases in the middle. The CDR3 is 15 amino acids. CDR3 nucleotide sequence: TGTGCCAGCAGCTTAGTGTCCATGGGAGGCAATGAGCAGTTCTTC. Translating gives CASSLVSMGGNEQFF.

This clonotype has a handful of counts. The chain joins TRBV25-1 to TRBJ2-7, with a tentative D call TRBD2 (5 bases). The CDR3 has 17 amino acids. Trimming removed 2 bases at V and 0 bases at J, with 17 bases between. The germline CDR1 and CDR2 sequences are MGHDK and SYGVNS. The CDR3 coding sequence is TGTGCCAGCAGTGAAAGTGGAGGACGGCAAAGCTCCTACGAGCAGTACTTC. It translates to CASSESGGRQSSYEQYF.